This T cell receptor beta chain originates from a study of T-cell memory formation after mild COVID-19. The overall study: The TCR clusters were mostly specific to one donor.

This clonotype appeared a few times. Its antigen is undetermined. Study results and limitations: Clones that got smaller from day 15 to 85 had even CD4/CD8, while clones growing later tipped toward CD4+.

V lost 4 bases to trimming and J lost 0 bases, with 10 bases between them. The CDR3 totals 15 residues. Germline V gene sequence: CDR1 SGHVS, CDR2 FQNEAQ. TCRdb reprocessed the 5' RACE reads with MiXCR, giving one entry per CDR3 protein. The table records 250,000 to 350,000 distinct CDR3 sequences, around a sixth of them present only once. The chain carries TRBV7-8 and TRBJ2-1; a weak D match, TRBD1 (6 bases). The clonotype comes from a man aged 18 to 35 who had mild COVID-19 (a few samples of this study predate the infection). Cell type and time point are not known. The specimen sequenced was PBMCs or a T cell subset sorted from them (not recorded which). The chain's CDR3 is CASSYDRSSYNEQFF. CDR3 in DNA: TGTGCCAGCAGCTATGACAGGAGCTCCTACAATGAGCAGTTCTTC.